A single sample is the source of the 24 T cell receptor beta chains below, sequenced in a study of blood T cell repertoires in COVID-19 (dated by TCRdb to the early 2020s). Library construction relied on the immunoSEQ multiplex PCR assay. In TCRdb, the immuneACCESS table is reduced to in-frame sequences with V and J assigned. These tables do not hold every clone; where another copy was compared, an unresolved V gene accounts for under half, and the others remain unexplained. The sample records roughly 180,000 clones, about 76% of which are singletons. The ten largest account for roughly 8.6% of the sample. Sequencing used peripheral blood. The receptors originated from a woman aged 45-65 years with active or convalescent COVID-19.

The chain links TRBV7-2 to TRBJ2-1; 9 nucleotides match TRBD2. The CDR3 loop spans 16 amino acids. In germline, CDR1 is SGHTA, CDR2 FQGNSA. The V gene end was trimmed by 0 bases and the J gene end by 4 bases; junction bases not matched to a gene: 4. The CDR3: CASSLASGSKYNEQFF. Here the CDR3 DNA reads TGTGCCAGCAGCTTAGCTAGCGGGAGTAAATACAATGAGCAGTTCTTC.

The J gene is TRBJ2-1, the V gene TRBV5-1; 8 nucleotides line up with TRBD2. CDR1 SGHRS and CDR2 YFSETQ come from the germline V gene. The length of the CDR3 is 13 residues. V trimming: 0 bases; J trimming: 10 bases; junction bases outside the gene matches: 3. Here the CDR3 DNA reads TGCGCCAGCAGCTTGGCGGGGGGGCGGGAGCAGTTCTTC. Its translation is CASSLAGGREQFF.

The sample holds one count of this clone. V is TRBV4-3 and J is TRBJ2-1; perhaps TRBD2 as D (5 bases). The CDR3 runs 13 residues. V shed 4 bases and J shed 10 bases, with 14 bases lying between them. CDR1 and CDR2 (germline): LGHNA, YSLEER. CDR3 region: CASSRRAVGEQFF. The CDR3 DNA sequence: TGCGCCAGCAGCCGGAGAGCGGTGGGGGAGCAGTTCTTC.

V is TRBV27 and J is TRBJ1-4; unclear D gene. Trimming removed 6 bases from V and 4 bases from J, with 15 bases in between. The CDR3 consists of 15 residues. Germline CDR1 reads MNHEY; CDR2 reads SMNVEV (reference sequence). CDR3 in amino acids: CASSHSPGINEKLFF. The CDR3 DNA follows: TGTGCCAGCAGCCACTCCCCGGGGATTAATGAAAAACTGTTTTTT.

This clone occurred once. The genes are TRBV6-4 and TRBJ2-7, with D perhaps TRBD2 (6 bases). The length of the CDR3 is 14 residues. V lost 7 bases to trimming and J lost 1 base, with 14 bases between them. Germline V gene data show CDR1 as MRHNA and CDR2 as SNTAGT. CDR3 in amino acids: CASKSSVDSYEQYF. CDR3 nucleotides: TGTGCCAGCAAATCTAGCGTAGATTCCTACGAGCAGTACTTC.

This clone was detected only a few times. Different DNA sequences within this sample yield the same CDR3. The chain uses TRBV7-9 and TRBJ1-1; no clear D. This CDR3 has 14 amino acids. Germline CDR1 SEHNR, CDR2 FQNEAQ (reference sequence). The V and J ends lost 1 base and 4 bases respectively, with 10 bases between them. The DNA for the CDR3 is TGTGCCAGCAGCTTAGGGGGAGGTTCCACTGAAGCTTTCTTT. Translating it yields CASSLGGGSTEAFF.

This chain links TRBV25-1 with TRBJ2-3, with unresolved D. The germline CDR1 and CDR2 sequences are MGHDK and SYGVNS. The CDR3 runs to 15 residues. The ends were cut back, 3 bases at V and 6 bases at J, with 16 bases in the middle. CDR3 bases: TGTGCCAGCAGTGACCCTGGGTCCCCCGGGGATACGCAGTATTTT. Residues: CASSDPGSPGDTQYF.

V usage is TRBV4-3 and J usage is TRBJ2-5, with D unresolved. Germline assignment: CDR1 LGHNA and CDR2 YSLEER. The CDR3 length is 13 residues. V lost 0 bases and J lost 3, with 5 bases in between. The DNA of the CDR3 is TGCGCCAGCAGCCAAGATCACAAAGAGACCCAGTACTTC. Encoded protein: CASSQDHKETQYF.

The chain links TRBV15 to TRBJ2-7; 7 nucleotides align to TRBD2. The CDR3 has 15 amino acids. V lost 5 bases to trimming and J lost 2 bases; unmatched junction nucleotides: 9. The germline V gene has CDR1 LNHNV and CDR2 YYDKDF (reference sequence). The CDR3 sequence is CATSSAGSKTYEQYF. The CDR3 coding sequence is TGTGCCACCAGCTCAGCGGGATCTAAAACCTACGAGCAGTACTTC.

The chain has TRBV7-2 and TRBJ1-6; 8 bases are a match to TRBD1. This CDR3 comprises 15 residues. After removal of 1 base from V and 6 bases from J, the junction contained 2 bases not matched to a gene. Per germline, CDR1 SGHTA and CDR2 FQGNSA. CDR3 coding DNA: TGTGCCAGCAGCTTAGGCAGGGGGCGTAATTCACCCCTCCACTTT. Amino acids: CASSLGRGRNSPLHF.

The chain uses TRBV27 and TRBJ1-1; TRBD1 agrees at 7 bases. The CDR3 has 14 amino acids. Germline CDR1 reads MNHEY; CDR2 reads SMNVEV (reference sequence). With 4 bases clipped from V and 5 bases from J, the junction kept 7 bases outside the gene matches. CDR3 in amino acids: CASSSRGLGTEAFF. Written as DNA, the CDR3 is TGTGCCAGCAGTTCAAGGGGGCTGGGGACTGAAGCTTTCTTT.

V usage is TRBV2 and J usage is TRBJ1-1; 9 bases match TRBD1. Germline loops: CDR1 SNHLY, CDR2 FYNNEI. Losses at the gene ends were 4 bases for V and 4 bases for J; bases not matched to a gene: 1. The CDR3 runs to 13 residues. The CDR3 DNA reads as TGTGCCAGCAGTGGGGACAGGGTCACTGAAGCTTTCTTT. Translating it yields CASSGDRVTEAFF. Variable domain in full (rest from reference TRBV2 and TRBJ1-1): EPEVTQTPSHQVTQMGQEVILRCVPISNHLYFYWYRQILGQKVEFLVSFYNNEISEKSEIFDDQFSVERPDGSNFTLKIRSTKLEDSAMYFCASSGDRVTEAFFGQGTRLTVV.

CDR3 in amino acids: CASSTGQGETEAFF. The DNA of the CDR3 is TGTGCCAGTAGTACCGGACAGGGGGAGACTGAAGCTTTCTTT. This chain joins TRBV19 and TRBJ1-1; 10 bases line up with TRBD1. The germline CDR1 and CDR2 sequences are LNHDA and SQIVND (reference sequence). The V and J ends lost 4 bases and 5 bases, in that order; junction bases with no gene match: 4. This CDR3 spans 14 amino acids.

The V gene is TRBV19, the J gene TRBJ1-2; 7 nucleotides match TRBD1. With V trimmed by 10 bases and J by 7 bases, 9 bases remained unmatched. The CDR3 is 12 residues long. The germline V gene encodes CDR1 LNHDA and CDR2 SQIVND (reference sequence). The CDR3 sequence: CAIPTGTGGYTF. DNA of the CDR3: TGTGCCATCCCGACAGGGACGGGTGGCTACACCTTC.

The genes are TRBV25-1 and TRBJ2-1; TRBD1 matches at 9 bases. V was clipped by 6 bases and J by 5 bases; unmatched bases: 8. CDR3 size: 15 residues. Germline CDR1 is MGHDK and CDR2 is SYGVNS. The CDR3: CASSGYRGLDNEQFF. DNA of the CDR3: TGTGCCAGCAGCGGTTACAGGGGGCTGGACAATGAGCAGTTCTTC.

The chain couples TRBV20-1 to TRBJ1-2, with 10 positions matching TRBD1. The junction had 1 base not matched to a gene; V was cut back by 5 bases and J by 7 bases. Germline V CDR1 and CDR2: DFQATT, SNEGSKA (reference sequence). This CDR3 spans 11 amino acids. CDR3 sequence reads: CSAGQGGGYTF. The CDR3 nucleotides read TGCAGTGCTGGACAGGGGGGTGGCTACACCTTC.

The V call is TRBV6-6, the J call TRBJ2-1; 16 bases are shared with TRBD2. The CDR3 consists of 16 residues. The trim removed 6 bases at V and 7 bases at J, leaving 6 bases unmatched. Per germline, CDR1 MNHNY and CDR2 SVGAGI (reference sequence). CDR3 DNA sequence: TGTGCCAGCAGCTGGGGACTAGCGGGAGGGGATAATGAGCAGTTCTTC. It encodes CASSWGLAGGDNEQFF.

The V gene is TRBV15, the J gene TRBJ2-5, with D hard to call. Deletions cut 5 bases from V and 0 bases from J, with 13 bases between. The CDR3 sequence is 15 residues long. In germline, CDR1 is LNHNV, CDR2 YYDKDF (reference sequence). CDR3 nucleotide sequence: TGTGCCACCAGCGAATTAAATAACAACCAAGAGACCCAGTACTTC. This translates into CATSELNNNQETQYF.

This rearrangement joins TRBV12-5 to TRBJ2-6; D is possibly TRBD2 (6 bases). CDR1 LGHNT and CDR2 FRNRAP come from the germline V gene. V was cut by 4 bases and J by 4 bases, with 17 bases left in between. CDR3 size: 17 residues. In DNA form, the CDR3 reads TGTGCTAGTGGTTCGACTTTGGGCGCGGGAGGGGCCAACGTCCTGACTTTC. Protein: CASGSTLGAGGANVLTF. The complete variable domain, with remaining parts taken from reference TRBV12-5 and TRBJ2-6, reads DARVTQTPRHKVTEMGQEVTMRCQPILGHNTVFWYRQTMMQGLELLAYFRNRAPLDDSGMPKDRFSAEMPDATLATLKIQPSEPRDSAVYFCASGSTLGAGGANVLTFGAGSRLTVL.

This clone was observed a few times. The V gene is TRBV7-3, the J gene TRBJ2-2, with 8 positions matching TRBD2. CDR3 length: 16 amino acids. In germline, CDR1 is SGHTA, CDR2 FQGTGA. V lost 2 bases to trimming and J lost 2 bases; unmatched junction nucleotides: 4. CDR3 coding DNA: TGTGCCAGCAGCTTAGCGGGGGGCCCCAACACCGGGGAGCTGTTTTTT. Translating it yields CASSLAGGPNTGELFF.

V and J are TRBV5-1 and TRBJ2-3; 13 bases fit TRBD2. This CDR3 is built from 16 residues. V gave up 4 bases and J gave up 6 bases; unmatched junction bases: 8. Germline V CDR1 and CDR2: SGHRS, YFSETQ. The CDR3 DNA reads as TGCGCCAGCAGCATCGGGACTAGCGGGACGGTGGATACGCAGTATTTT. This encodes CASSIGTSGTVDTQYF.

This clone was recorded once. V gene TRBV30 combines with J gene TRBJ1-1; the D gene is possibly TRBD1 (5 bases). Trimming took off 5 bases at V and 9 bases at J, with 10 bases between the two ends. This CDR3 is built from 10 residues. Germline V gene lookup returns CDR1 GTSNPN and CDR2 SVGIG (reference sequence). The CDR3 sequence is CAWVTGQAFF. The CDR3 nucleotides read TGTGCCTGGGTTACAGGACAAGCTTTCTTT.

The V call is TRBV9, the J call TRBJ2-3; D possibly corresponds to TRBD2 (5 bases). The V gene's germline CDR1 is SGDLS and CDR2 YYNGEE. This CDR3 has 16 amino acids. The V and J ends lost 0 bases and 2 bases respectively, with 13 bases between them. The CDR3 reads CASSVGQRGSTDTQYF. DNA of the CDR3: TGTGCCAGCAGCGTAGGTCAGCGAGGGTCCACAGATACGCAGTATTTT.

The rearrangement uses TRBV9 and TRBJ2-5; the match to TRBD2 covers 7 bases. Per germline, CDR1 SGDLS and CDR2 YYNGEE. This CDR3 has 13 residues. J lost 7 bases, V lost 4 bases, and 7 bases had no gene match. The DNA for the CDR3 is TGTGCCAGCAGCTTTCGGACTAGTGCGACCCAGTACTTC. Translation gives CASSFRTSATQYF.